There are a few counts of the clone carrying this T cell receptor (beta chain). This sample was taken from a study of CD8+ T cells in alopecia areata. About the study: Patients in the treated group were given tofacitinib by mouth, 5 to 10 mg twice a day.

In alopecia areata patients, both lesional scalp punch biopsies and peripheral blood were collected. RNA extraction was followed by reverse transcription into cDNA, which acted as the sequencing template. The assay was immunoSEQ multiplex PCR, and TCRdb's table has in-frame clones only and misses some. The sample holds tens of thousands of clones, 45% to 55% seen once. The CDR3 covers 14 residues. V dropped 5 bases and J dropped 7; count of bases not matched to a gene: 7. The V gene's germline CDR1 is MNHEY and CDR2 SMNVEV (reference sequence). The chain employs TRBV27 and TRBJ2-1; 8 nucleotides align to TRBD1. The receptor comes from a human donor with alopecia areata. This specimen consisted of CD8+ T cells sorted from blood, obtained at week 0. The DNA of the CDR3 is TGTGCCAGCAGTCTCGGACAGGGTGGAAATGAGCAGTTCTTC. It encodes CASSLGQGGNEQFF.